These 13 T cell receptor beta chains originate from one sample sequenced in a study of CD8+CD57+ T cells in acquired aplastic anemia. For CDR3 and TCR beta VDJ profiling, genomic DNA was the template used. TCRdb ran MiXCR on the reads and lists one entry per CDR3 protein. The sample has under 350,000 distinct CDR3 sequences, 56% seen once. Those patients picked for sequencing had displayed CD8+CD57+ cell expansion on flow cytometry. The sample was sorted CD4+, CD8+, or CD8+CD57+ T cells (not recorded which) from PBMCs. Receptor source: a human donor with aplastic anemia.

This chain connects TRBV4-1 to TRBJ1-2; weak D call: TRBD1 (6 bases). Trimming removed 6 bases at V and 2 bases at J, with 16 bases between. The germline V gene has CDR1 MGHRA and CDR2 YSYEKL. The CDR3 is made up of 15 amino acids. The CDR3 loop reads CASSVGPGANYGYTF. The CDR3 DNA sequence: TGCGCCAGCAGTGTGGGGCCAGGGGCAAACTATGGCTACACCTTC.

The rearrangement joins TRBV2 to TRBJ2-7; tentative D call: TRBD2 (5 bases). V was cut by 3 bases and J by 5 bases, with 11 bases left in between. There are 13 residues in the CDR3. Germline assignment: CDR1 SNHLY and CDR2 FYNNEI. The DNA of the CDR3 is TGTGCCAGCAGTGATGGTGGGAGCGACGAGCAGTACTTC. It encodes CASSDGGSDEQYF. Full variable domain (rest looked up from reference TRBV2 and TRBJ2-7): EPEVTQTPSHQVTQMGQEVILRCVPISNHLYFYWYRQILGQKVEFLVSFYNNEISEKSEIFDDQFSVERPDGSNFTLKIRSTKLEDSAMYFCASSDGGSDEQYFGPGTRLTVT.

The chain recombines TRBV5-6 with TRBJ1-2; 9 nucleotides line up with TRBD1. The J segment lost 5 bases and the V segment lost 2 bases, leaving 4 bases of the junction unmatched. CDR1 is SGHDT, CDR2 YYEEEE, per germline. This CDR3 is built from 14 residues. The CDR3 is CASSFAGQGYGYTF. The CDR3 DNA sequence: TGTGCCAGCAGCTTCGCCGGACAGGGGTATGGCTACACCTTC. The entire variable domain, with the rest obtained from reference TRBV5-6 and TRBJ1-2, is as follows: DAGVTQSPTHLIKTRGQQVTLRCSPKSGHDTVSWYQQALGQGPQFIFQYYEEEERQRGNFPDRFSGHQFPNYSSELNVNALLLGDSALYLCASSFAGQGYGYTFGSGTRLTVV.

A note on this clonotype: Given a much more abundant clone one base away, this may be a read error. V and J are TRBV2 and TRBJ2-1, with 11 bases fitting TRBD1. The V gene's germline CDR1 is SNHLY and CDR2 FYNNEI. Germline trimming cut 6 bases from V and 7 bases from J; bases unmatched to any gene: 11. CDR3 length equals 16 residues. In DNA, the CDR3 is TGTGCCAGCAGCCTCCCCGGGACAGGGGGGGTAAATGAGCAGTTCTTC. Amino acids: CASSLPGTGGVNEQFF.

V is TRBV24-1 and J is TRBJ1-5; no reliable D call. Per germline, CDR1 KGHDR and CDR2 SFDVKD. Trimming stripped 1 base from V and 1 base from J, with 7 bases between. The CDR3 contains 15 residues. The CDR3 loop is CATSDLEASNQPQHF. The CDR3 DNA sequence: TGTGCCACCAGTGATTTAGAGGCCAGCAATCAGCCCCAGCATTTT.

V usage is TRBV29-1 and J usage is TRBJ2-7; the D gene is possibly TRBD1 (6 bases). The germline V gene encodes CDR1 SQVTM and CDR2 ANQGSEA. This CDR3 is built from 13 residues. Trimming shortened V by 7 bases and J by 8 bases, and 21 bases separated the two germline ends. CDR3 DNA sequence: TGCAGCGCACTTCTTGACAGGAGGCTCAAGCAGTACTTC. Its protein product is CSALLDRRLKQYF.

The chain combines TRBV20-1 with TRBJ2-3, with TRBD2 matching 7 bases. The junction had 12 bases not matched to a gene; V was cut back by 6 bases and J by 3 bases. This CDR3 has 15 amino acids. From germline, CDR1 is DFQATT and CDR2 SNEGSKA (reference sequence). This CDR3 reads CSARVAGVGTDTQYF. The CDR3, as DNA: TGCAGTGCCAGGGTCGCGGGAGTCGGGACAGATACGCAGTATTTT.

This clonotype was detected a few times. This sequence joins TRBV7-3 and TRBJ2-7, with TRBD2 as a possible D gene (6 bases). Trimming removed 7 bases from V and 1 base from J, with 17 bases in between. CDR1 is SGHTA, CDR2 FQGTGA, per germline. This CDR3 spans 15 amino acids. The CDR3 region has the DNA TGTGCCAGCACCCCTGGCGGGATCATTTCCTACGAGCAGTACTTC. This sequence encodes CASTPGGIISYEQYF.

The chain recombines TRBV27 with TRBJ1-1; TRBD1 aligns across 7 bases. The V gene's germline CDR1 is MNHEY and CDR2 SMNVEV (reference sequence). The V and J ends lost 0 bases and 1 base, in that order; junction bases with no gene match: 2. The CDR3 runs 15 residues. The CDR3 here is CASSLSQGGNTEAFF. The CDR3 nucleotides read TGTGCCAGCAGTTTATCTCAGGGGGGGAACACTGAAGCTTTCTTT.

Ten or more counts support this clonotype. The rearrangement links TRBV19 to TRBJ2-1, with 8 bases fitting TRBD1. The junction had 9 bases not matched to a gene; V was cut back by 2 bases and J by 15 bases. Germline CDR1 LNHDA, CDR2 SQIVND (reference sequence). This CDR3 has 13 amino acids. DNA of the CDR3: TGTGCCAGTAGTATACCCGGACAGGGTGTGTGGTTCTTC. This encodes CASSIPGQGVWFF.

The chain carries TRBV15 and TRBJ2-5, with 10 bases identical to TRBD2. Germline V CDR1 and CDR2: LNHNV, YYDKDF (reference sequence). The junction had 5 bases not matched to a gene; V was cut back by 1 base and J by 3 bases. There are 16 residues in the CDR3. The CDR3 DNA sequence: TGTGCCACCAGCAGAGGTCCTCTAGCGGGGGAAGAGACCCAGTACTTC. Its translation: CATSRGPLAGEETQYF.

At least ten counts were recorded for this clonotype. The CDR3 region has the DNA TGTGCCAGCAGCACCCAAGGCGGGGGGACAGGACAAGAGACCCAGTACTTC. This gives the protein CASSTQGGGTGQETQYF. The V call is TRBV7-6, the J call TRBJ2-5; D could derive from TRBD1 or TRBD2 (8 bases each). There are 17 residues in the CDR3. Per germline, CDR1 SGHVS and CDR2 FNYEAQ. V was trimmed by 5 bases and J by 2 bases, leaving 21 bases between them.

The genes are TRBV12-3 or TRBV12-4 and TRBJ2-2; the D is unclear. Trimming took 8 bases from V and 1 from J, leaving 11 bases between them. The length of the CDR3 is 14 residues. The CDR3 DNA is TGTGCCAGCTCTCAGACCCAGAACACCGGGGAGCTGTTTTTT. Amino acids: CASSQTQNTGELFF.